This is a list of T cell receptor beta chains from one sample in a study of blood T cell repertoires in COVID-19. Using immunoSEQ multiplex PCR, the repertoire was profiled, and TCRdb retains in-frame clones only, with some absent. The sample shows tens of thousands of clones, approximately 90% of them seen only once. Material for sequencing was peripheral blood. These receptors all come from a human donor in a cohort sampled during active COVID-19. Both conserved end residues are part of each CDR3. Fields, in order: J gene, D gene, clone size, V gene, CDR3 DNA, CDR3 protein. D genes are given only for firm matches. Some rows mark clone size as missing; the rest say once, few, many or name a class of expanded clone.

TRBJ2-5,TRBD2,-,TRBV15,TGTGCCACCAGCAGCTGGGGGCGGGGGGGCGAAGAGACCCAGTACTTC,CATSSWGRGGEETQYF
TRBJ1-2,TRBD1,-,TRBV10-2,TGCGCCAGCAGTGAGGGAGGGGGCGCGTATGGCTACACCTTC,CASSEGGGAYGYTF
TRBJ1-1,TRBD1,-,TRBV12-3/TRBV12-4,TGTGCCAGCAGTTCCGGACAGGAGATTGAAGCTTTCTTT,CASSSGQEIEAFF
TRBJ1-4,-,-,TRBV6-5,TGTGCCAGCAGTTACCGTCAGCGGGGGGAAAAACTGTTTTTT,CASSYRQRGEKLFF
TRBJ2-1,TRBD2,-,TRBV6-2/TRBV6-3,TGTGCCAGCAGTTACTCGAGAAGCGGGGTCTCCTACAATGAGCAGTTCTTC,CASSYSRSGVSYNEQFF
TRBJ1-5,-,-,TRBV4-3,TGCGCCAGCAGCCAAGATATGGGGGCAGGGCAGCCCCAGCATTTT,CASSQDMGAGQPQHF
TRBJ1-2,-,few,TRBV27,TGTGCCAGCAGTTTCGGACAGTTCAGCGGCTACACCTTC,CASSFGQFSGYTF
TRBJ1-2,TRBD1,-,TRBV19,TGTGCCAGTAGTTCCGGCCCTAGACAGGGTGTGAGAAACTATGGCTACACCTTC,CASSSGPRQGVRNYGYTF
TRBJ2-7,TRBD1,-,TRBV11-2,TGTGCCAGCAGCTCGCAAGTTTACGGACAGGGGTCCCACGAGCAGTACTTC,CASSSQVYGQGSHEQYF
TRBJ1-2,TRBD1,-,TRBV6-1,TGTGCCAGCAGTGGCTTTTTATCGGGGACAGGGGGCGACTATGGCTACACCTTC,CASSGFLSGTGGDYGYTF
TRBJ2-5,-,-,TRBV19,TGTGCCAGTAGTATAGATGCTCAGAGGGGGGAGACCCAGTACTTC,CASSIDAQRGETQYF
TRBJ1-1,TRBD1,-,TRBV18,TGTGCCAGCTCACCCCGGACAGGGCGAATGAACACTGAAGCTTTCTTT,CASSPRTGRMNTEAFF
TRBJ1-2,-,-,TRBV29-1,TGCAGCGTTGAAAACCCGCCACAGGGTTACTATGGCTACACCTTC,CSVENPPQGYYGYTF
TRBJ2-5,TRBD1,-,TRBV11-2,TGTGCCAGCAGCCTCGTCCCGAATATGGCAGGGGGCACGATGGAGACCCAGTACTTC,CASSLVPNMAGGTMETQYF
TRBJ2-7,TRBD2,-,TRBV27,TGTGCCAGCAGCCGCGGGGGAGGCTACGAGCAGTACTTC,CASSRGGGYEQYF
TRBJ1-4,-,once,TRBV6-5,TGTGCCAGCAGTTATAACAGGGCGGCGCCGGAAACACTGTTTTTT,CASSYNRAAPETLFF
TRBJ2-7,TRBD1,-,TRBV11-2,TGTGCCAGCAGCCAACTCCGGGACAGGGGGTCCTACGAGCAGTACTTC,CASSQLRDRGSYEQYF
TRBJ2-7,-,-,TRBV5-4,TGTGCCAGCAGCTTCGGAGACAGATCCTACGAGCAGTACTTC,CASSFGDRSYEQYF
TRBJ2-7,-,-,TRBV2,TGTGCCAGCAGTGACAGGGGTTTTTCCTACGAGCAGTACTTC,CASSDRGFSYEQYF
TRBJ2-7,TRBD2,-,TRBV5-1,TGCGCCAGCAGCCTGCCGGGGGGGCGGCCCTACGAGCAGTACTTC,CASSLPGGRPYEQYF
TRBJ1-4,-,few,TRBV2,TGTGCCAGCAAGAGAGGCCTGACTGAAAAACTGTTTTTT,CASKRGLTEKLFF
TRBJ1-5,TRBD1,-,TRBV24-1,TGTGCCACCAGCGGGACAGGGAAGCCCCAGCCCCAGCATTTT,CATSGTGKPQPQHF
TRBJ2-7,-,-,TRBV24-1,TGTGCCACCAGTGATTTGGGAACAGGTGACGAGCAGTACTTC,CATSDLGTGDEQYF
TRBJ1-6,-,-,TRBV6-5,TGTGCCAGCAGCCGACTCGGACGGGAGAATTCACCCCTCCACTTT,CASSRLGRENSPLHF
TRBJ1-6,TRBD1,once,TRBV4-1,TGCGCCAGCAGCCTCAACCCGGGACAGGGTAATTCACCCCTCCACTTT,CASSLNPGQGNSPLHF
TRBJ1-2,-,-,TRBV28,TGTGCCAGCAGTTTACAGGACTATGGCTACACCTTC,CASSLQDYGYTF
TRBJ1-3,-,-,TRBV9,TGTGCCAGCAGCAAAGGGGTGTCCGGAAACACCATATATTTT,CASSKGVSGNTIYF
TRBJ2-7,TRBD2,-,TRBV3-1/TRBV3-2,TGTGCCAGCAGCCAAGAAGCGGGGAGCTCCTACGAGCAGTACTTC,CASSQEAGSSYEQYF
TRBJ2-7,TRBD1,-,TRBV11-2,TGTGCCAGCAGCTCGGGACAGGGGGCATACGAGCAGTACTTC,CASSSGQGAYEQYF
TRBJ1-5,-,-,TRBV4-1,TGCGCCAGCAGCCAAGAGGGGCAGGTAGGCAATCAGCCCCAGCATTTT,CASSQEGQVGNQPQHF
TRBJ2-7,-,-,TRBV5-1,TGCGCCAGCAGCTTGAGGCGGGCCACCTACGAGCAGTACTTC,CASSLRRATYEQYF
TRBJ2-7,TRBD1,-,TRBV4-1,TGCGCCAGCAGCCCCAGGACAGGTAGTTACGAGCAGTACTTC,CASSPRTGSYEQYF
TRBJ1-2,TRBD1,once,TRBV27,TGTGCCAGCAGTCTTAAAGCAGGGGGCCCTTTCGTTGGCTACACCTTC,CASSLKAGGPFVGYTF
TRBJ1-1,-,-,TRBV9,TGTGCCAGCAGCGCCGAAGGGGGGGCAGCTGGAGCTTTCTTT,CASSAEGGAAGAFF
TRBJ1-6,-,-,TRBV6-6,TGTGCCAGCAGTTACCCGGCAGGCAATTCACCCCTCCACTTT,CASSYPAGNSPLHF
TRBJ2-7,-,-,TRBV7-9,TGTGCCAGCAGCCCTGCGGGTGGGCAGTACTTC,CASSPAGGQYF
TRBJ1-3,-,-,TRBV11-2,TGTGCCAGCAGCTTGGGGTCAGGGGACACCATATATTTT,CASSLGSGDTIYF
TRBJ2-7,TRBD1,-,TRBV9,TGTGCCAGCAGCACTAGGGGGCGGAGGTACGACGAGCAGTACTTC,CASSTRGRRYDEQYF
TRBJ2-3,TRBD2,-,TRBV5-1,TGCGCCAGCAGTCTCTGGGAGGGTATTAGTACAGATACGCAGTATTTT,CASSLWEGISTDTQYF
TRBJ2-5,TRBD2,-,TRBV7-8,TGTGCCAGCCTTCGGACTAGCGGGGGACATCAGCAAGAGACCCAGTACTTC,CASLRTSGGHQQETQYF
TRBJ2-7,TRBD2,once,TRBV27,TGTGCCAGCAGTGCCGCGGGGGGTGGTCGCGGCGAGCAGTACTTC,CASSAAGGGRGEQYF
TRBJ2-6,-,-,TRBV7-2,TGTGCCAGCAGCTCGGGACTCACTAGTAGCTCTGGGGCCAACGTCCTGACTTTC,CASSSGLTSSSGANVLTF
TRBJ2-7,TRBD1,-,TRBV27,TGTGCCAGCAGTTCAAGGACAGGCTACGAGCAGTACTTC,CASSSRTGYEQYF
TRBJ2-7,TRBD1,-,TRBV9,TGTGCCAGCAGCCCCCGGGACAGGGCTTACGAGCAGTACTTC,CASSPRDRAYEQYF
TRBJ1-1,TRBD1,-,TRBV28,TGTGCCAGCAGCCCGGGACAGGGAGGCATGAACACTGAAGCTTTCTTT,CASSPGQGGMNTEAFF
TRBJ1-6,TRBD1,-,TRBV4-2,TGTGCCAGCAGCCAAGATACAGGGGACTCCTATAATTCACCCCTCCACTTT,CASSQDTGDSYNSPLHF
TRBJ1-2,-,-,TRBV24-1,TGTGCCACCAGTGATTCGACTGTTATTCACGGAGGCTACACCTTC,CATSDSTVIHGGYTF
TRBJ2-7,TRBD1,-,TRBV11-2,TGTGCCAGCAGCCCATTGACAGGGGGCAAGGGAAGCTACGAGCAGTACTTC,CASSPLTGGKGSYEQYF
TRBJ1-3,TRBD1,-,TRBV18,TGTGCCAGCTCACCTCGCTCAGGGGGTTCTGGAAACACCATATATTTT,CASSPRSGGSGNTIYF